This T cell receptor beta chain appears in the sequencing data of a study of Graves' ophthalmopathy and Graves' hyperthyroidism (dated by TCRdb to 2016 to 2019). At the level of the whole study: Peripheral blood was collected at initial diagnosis, prior to any treatment. TCR beta repertoire signatures were used to distinguish Graves' ophthalmopathy from Graves' hyperthyroidism and to predict progression to ophthalmopathy. In total, 120 to 150 blood samples were TCR-sequenced: 40 to 45 ophthalmopathy, 75 hyperthyroidism and some 17 hyperthyroidism-to-ophthalmopathy patients. To explore V-J signatures distinguishing ophthalmopathy from hyperthyroidism, a discovery set of roughly 100 patients (43 ophthalmopathy, 55 to 60 stable hyperthyroidism) was enrolled. An independent validation cohort comprised some 18 hyperthyroidism patients and 15 to 17 patients who later progressed from hyperthyroidism to ophthalmopathy. In five or six hyperthyroidism patients, T-cell repertoires of thyroid tissue and blood were compared. Following sampling, methimazole starting at 30 mg daily was administered to hyperthyroidism patients, and high-dose intravenous methylprednisolone was administered to ophthalmopathy patients. The 75 to 100 discovery patients were randomly divided into training and test sets at a 7:3 ratio.

Overall results and qualifications from the work: The 13-signature model separated ophthalmopathy from stable hyperthyroidism with approximately 90% sensitivity and almost 84% specificity in cross-validation, and 80%/75% in the test set. Most expanded thyroid clonotypes with a frequency above 0.001 also appeared in blood, which suggests that blood repertoires may reflect the immune response in the thyroid. In validation, the model predicted ophthalmopathy progression with more than 70% sensitivity and 72.22% specificity; around twelve predicted patients were CT-confirmed with GO in a median of approximately 6.5 months. Sample size was not predetermined statistically, and investigators were not blinded to group allocation.

The CDR3 has 13 amino acids, counting the end cysteine and phenylalanine. The retained sequence is limited to the CDR3, 39 bases, with the frame set at the first base. The germline V gene provides CDR1 SGHVS and CDR2 FNYEAQ. For this clonotype: What antigen it recognizes has not been identified. A junction end diverges from the germline sequence, so it may reflect a read error.

For repertoire sequencing, the TCR beta CDR3 regions were amplified from RNA transcripts. The first round was an RT-PCR using HTBI primers with the Qiagen OneStep RT-PCR kit, and this first round was followed by a second-round multiplex PCR, then size selection and purification. The libraries underwent paired-end sequencing with 100 bp reads on an Illumina HiSeq2000. The original pipeline was this. SOAPnuke was used for read processing, and reads with adapters, uncalled bases, a mean Phred below 15, or no exact constant-primer or identifier match were discarded. High-quality paired reads were merged with COPE v1.2.5. Clonotypes were defined as unique nucleotide sequences and were aligned to IMGT TRB V, D and J references using MiTCR v1.1. Only V-J combinations with frequency above 0.0001 were analysed, covering 99% to 99.2% of repertoires. For each V-J combination, a TCR clonal expansion and chaos score was defined as the ratio of F50 clonal expansion to chaos observed in the TCRdist matrix. Welch's t-statistics and random forest were used to reduce features to about a dozen V-J combinations, which were fed into a naive Bayes classifier. The Morisita-Horn index was used to measure how similar the thyroid and blood repertoires were. TCRdb itself trimmed the public reads at Q25 with fastp, ran MiXCR and retained productive beta chains. Each record represents a unique CDR3 protein, reported with the most common genes and DNA among its rows. These V and J calls rely on TCRdb rather than the paper's analysis. The sample table records some 410,000 distinct CDR3 sequences; roughly 21% of these occur just once. The top ten hold 3% of the sample.

Stable hyperthyroidism was defined as no progression to ophthalmopathy within 18 months of follow-up. Hyperthyroidism patients were newly diagnosed, were aged 18 to 65 years, and had a disease duration under 2 months. Patients with other autoimmune diseases, uncontrolled infections, pregnancy or lactation were excluded from the study. Clinical symptoms, serum thyroxine, TRAb, thyroid ultrasound and orbital computed tomography were used for diagnosis. PBMCs were isolated from about 9.2 ml of fresh peripheral blood by Ficoll-Paque density gradient centrifugation. Total RNA was extracted using Trizol reagent, and RNA quality was checked on an Agilent 2100 Bioanalyzer.

The TCR was taken from a woman under 30 with stable Graves' hyperthyroidism. Donor details come from another sample of the same person, matched by shared clones. Sequenced sample: peripheral blood. The V and J segments used are TRBV7-6 and TRBJ1-1; no confident D gene assignment can be made. The CDR3 protein: CASSLSINTEALF. The nucleotides are TGTGCCAGCAGCCTTAGTATTAACACTGAAGCTCTCTTT.